The 4 T cell receptor beta chains below were found in one sample sequenced in a study of T cell responses to AZD1222 COVID-19 vaccine. Profiled with immunoSEQ multiplex PCR; TCRdb holds only in-frame clones, not every one. Altogether more than 85,000 clones are present, approximately 90% being singletons, with the ten largest covering 9% to 9.5%. Sequenced here: peripheral blood, sampled on day 0 of AZD1222 vaccination. All receptors come from an adult in good health.

V gene TRBV9 combines with J gene TRBJ1-5, with no clear D. The CDR3 has 15 amino acids. V was shortened by 0 bases and J by 0 bases, with 7 bases between the two germline ends. Germline V gene lookup returns CDR1 SGDLS and CDR2 YYNGEE. The CDR3 loop reads CASSVEADSNQPQHF. The CDR3 DNA is TGTGCCAGCAGCGTAGAGGCAGATAGCAATCAGCCCCAGCATTTT.

This clone occurred once. The chain has TRBV11-2 and TRBJ1-3; tentative D call: TRBD1 (5 bases). CDR3 size: 15 residues. Trimming removed 3 bases at V and 3 bases at J, with 12 bases between. Germline CDR1 reads SGHAT; CDR2 reads FQNNGV. For the CDR3, the DNA is TGTGCCAGCAGCTTCCAAAGGACATATGGAAACACCATATATTTT. It translates to CASSFQRTYGNTIYF.

The gene calls are TRBV28 and TRBJ2-3; D is unresolved. CDR3 length: 11 amino acids. Per the germline V gene, CDR1 is MDHEN and CDR2 is SYDVKM. Trimming pared 7 bases from V and 4 bases from J, leaving 6 bases between. The CDR3 loop is CASTKADTQYF. The CDR3 coding sequence is TGTGCCAGCACCAAAGCAGATACGCAGTATTTT.

The chain carries TRBV10-2 and TRBJ2-7; perhaps TRBD2 as D (6 bases). V was shortened by 6 bases and J by 6 bases, with 21 bases between the two germline ends. Germline V lookup: CDR1 WSHSY, CDR2 SAAADI. The CDR3 has 15 residues. The CDR3 protein is CASSDARRALVEQYF. The DNA of the CDR3 is TGCGCCAGCAGCGACGCGCGGAGGGCCCTCGTCGAGCAGTACTTC.